This T cell receptor beta chain was sequenced in a study of cytomegalovirus exposure and HLA in healthy donors. Points from the study as a whole: It was confirmed in vitro that three of the CMV-associated chains were specific for CMV antigens. A later analysis linked a missense DCLRE1C variant to TCR beta V- and J-gene trimming.

As for this clone: Antigen: not known.

Trimming took off 7 bases at V and 5 bases at J, with 12 bases between the two ends. The CDR3 is 13 amino acids. Per germline, CDR1 MNHNY and CDR2 SVGAGI (reference sequence). The PCR contained 60 Vbeta and 13 Jbeta primers. Using immunoSEQ multiplex PCR, the repertoire was profiled, and TCRdb retains in-frame clones only, with some absent. In the table there are around 130,000 clones, over 70% of which are singletons. Healthy bone marrow donors made up the donors. This clonotype was obtained from a woman between 18 and 29 years old in good health and CMV-seronegative. Source material: PBMCs. The V gene is TRBV6-6, the J gene TRBJ1-5, with a weak D call TRBD1 (6 bases). CDR3 loop: CASNLRGYQPQHF. The DNA of the CDR3 is TGTGCCAGCAACCTCAGGGGATATCAGCCCCAGCATTTT.